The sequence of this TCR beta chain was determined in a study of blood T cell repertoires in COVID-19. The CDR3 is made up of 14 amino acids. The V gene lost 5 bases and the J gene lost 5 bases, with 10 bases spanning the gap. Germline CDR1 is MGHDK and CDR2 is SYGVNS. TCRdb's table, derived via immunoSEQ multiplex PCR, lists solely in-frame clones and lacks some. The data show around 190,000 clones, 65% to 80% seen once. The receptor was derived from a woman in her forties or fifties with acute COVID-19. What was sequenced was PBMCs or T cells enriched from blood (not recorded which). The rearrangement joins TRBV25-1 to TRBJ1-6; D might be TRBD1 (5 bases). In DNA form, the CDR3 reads TGTGCCAGCAGTCCCGGGACTAATAATTCACCCCTCCACTTT. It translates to CASSPGTNNSPLHF.